One sample yielded the 18 T cell receptor beta chains listed below, sequenced in a study of breast tumors, draining lymph nodes, adjacent tissues. TCRdb processed the multiplex PCR reads anew with MiXCR; each CDR3 protein has one entry. The data show about 12,000 distinct CDR3 sequences, less than 60% seen once. The sequenced sample was breast tumor tissue. The receptors were sampled from a female donor with breast cancer. Some clones in this sample may be carry-over from other donors' samples.

This clonotype came up many times. The genes are TRBV28 and TRBJ2-7, with unresolved D. The V gene's germline CDR1 is MDHEN and CDR2 SYDVKM. Trimming took 6 bases from V and 4 from J, leaving 7 bases between them. The CDR3 consists of 11 residues. The CDR3 protein is CASSSTYEQYF. In nucleotides, the CDR3 is TGTGCCAGCAGCTCCACTTACGAGCAGTACTTC.

The chain uses TRBV7-2 and TRBJ2-7; the match to TRBD2 covers 9 bases. The J segment lost 5 bases and the V segment lost 6 bases, leaving 8 bases of the junction unmatched. This CDR3 region has 14 residues. Per germline, CDR1 SGHTA and CDR2 FQGNSA. The DNA of the CDR3 is TGTGCCAGCAGGCGAGGATTAGCGGGGGACGAGCAGTACTTC. Translation: CASRRGLAGDEQYF.

A note on this clonotype: Because it lacks the conserved phenylalanine or tryptophan at the end, this CDR3 is likely a read error. Because the CDR3's place on the DNA is in doubt, the DNA is left out and the CDR3 is given as listed by TCRdb. The chain combines TRBV5-6 with TRBJ1-6; TRBD1, the table's D call, was not compared with the DNA. The CDR3 is 9 amino acids in total, end residues counted. Germline V gene data show CDR1 as SGHDT and CDR2 as YYEEEE. The chain's CDR3 is CASSFWGLS.

This clonotype was found a few times. In nucleotides, the CDR3 is TGTGCCACTGGACAGGGGGCCTTCTACGAGCAGTACTTC. This encodes CATGQGAFYEQYF. The V and J genes are TRBV10-3 and TRBJ2-7; 11 bases line up with TRBD1. With 10 bases clipped from V and 3 bases from J, the junction kept 5 bases outside the gene matches. Germline CDR1 and CDR2: ENHRY and SYGVKD. The length of the CDR3 is 13 residues.

The rearrangement links TRBV5-5 to TRBJ2-7; unclear D gene. CDR1 is SGHKS, CDR2 YYEKEE, per germline (reference sequence). The V gene lost 4 bases and the J gene lost 6 bases, with 11 bases spanning the gap. CDR3 size: 12 residues. CDR3 bases: TGTGCCAGCAGCCCCAACCTTATCGAGCAGTACTTC. Translated, it gives CASSPNLIEQYF.

CDR3 sequence reads: CASSQIMTGLYGYTF. CDR3 DNA: TGCGCCAGCAGCCAAATAATGACAGGGTTGTACGGCTACACCTTC. The chain employs TRBV4-3 and TRBJ1-2, with 7 bases that match TRBD1. V shed 2 bases, J shed 8 bases, and the junction held 11 bases outside the gene matches. The CDR3 is 15 residues long. The V gene's germline CDR1 is LGHNA and CDR2 YSLEER.

This clonotype appeared a few times. The genes are TRBV19 and TRBJ1-3; tentative D call: TRBD1 (5 bases). CDR3 length: 17 amino acids. V was trimmed by 5 bases and J by 0 bases, leaving 17 bases between them. Germline assignment: CDR1 LNHDA and CDR2 SQIVND (reference sequence). CDR3 amino acids: CASSVPGRADSGNTIYF. The CDR3 coding sequence is TGTGCCAGTAGTGTACCGGGACGGGCCGACTCTGGAAACACCATATATTTT.

The sample holds a few counts of this clonotype. The chain is built from TRBV7-9 and TRBJ2-3; D could derive from TRBD1 or TRBD2 (5 bases each). The V gene lost 4 bases and the J gene lost 6 bases, with 17 bases spanning the gap. Germline lookup yields CDR1 SEHNR and CDR2 FQNEAQ (reference sequence). The CDR3 is 15 amino acids. CDR3 loop: CASSSLHRDLDTQYF. The CDR3 region has the DNA TGTGCCAGCAGCTCCTTACACCGGGACCTCGATACGCAGTATTTT.

V usage is TRBV4-3 and J usage is TRBJ1-2, with TRBD1 matching over 8 bases. Germline V gene data show CDR1 as LGHNA and CDR2 as YSLEER. The trim removed 2 bases at V and 2 bases at J, leaving 1 base unmatched. The CDR3 loop spans 14 amino acids. The CDR3 coding sequence is TGCGCCAGCAGCCAAAGGACAGGGAACTATGGCTACACCTTC. Translating gives CASSQRTGNYGYTF.

The chain uses TRBV29-1 and TRBJ1-1; possibly TRBD1 for D (6 bases). Germline V gives CDR1 SQVTM, CDR2 ANQGSEA. Trimming removed 3 bases from V and 0 bases from J, with 8 bases in between. This CDR3 spans 13 amino acids. The CDR3 DNA is TGCAGCGTTGACTCAGGGGTGAACACTGAAGCTTTCTTT. Its protein product is CSVDSGVNTEAFF.

The chain joins TRBV6-1 to TRBJ2-7; unclear D gene. CDR3 length: 13 residues. V lost 5 bases and J 2 bases, leaving 10 bases between the germline ends. The V gene's germline CDR1 is MNHNS and CDR2 SASEGT. The CDR3 bases are TGTGCCAGCAGTCACCCCGGCACCTACGAGCAGTACGTC. As protein: CASSHPGTYEQYV.

Remarks on this clonotype: This may be a read error, as it is one base from a much larger clone. This is likely a read error, given that the CDR3 carries no conserved phenylalanine or tryptophan at its end. This chain connects TRBV19 to TRBJ2-7; possibly TRBD1 for D (5 bases). The CDR3 contains 16 residues. Germline V gene sequence: CDR1 LNHDA, CDR2 SQIVND (reference sequence). Trimming removed 1 base from V and 0 bases from J, with 13 bases in between. CDR3 bases: TGTGCCAGTAGTATAGGAGGCAGGGCCGGCTCCTACGAGCAGTACTCC. Translation gives CASSIGGRAGSYEQYS.

The V call is TRBV30, the J call TRBJ2-2; D remains ambiguous. V dropped 0 bases and J dropped 6 bases, with 5 bases sitting between them. Germline assignment: CDR1 GTSNPN and CDR2 SVGIG (reference sequence). The CDR3 totals 12 residues. The CDR3 DNA follows: TGTGCCTGGAGTGTAAACGCCGGGGAGCTGTTTTTT. It specifies CAWSVNAGELFF.

In DNA form, the CDR3 reads TGCGCCAGCAGCTTGGTTTCCCAGAGCTCCTACGAGCAGTACTTC. Its translation: CASSLVSQSSYEQYF. The chain uses TRBV5-1 and TRBJ2-7; D is uncertain. CDR3 length: 15 amino acids. Per germline, CDR1 SGHRS and CDR2 YFSETQ. Trimming removed 0 bases at V and 0 bases at J, with 10 bases between. Combining the CDR3 with reference TRBV5-1 and TRBJ2-7 gives the whole variable domain KAGVTQTPRYLIKTRGQQVTLSCSPISGHRSVSWYQQTPGQGLQFLFEYFSETQRNKGNFPGRFSGRQFSNSRSEMNVSTLELGDSALYLCASSLVSQSSYEQYFGPGTRLTVT.

The chain couples TRBV18 to TRBJ2-7; 8 nucleotides agree with TRBD1. The CDR3 loop spans 13 amino acids. The junction had 7 bases not matched to a gene; V was cut back by 6 bases and J by 6 bases. Germline CDR1 reads KGHSH; CDR2 reads LQKENI. This chain's CDR3 is CASSLRDRTEQYF. Here the CDR3 DNA reads TGTGCCAGCTCCCTTAGGGACAGGACCGAGCAGTACTTC. The full variable domain, completed using reference TRBV18 and TRBJ2-7, is NAGVMQNPRHLVRRRGQEARLRCSPMKGHSHVYWYRQLPEEGLKFMVYLQKENIIDESGMPKERFSAEFPKEGPSILRIQQVVRGDSAAYFCASSLRDRTEQYFGPGTRLTVT.

By sample share, this clonotype is medium-sized. A much larger clonotype is one base distant, so this may be a read error. The chain recombines TRBV5-8 with TRBJ1-6; 8 bases are shared with TRBD1. The ends lost 5 bases at V and 8 bases at J; junction bases unmatched: 6. The germline gives CDR1 SGHTS, CDR2 YDEGEE. CDR3 length: 14 residues. CDR3 region: CASSQDRADSPLHF. For the CDR3, the DNA is TGTGCCAGCAGTCAGGACAGGGCTGATTCACCCCTCCACTTT.

V gene TRBV20-1 combines with J gene TRBJ2-7; TRBD1 aligns across 10 bases. J gave up 5 bases and V 5 bases, and 6 bases lay outside the gene matches. The CDR3 is made up of 13 amino acids. Germline CDR1 and CDR2: DFQATT and SNEGSKA (reference sequence). CDR3: CSADRDRGNEQYF. CDR3 DNA: TGCAGTGCTGACCGGGACAGGGGCAACGAGCAGTACTTC.

In regard to this clonotype: A junction boundary mismatches the germline segment, possibly from a read error. The genes are TRBV20-1 and TRBJ2-7, with 8 bases that match TRBD2. In germline, CDR1 is DFQATT, CDR2 SNEGSKA (reference sequence). The CDR3 has 10 amino acids. This chain's CDR3 is CSATPGLVGF. The CDR3 DNA is TGCAGTGCAACCCCGGGACTAGTAGGCTTC.